This T cell receptor (beta chain) is from a study of blood T cell repertoires in COVID-19. Study as a whole: The United States, Italy and Spain supplied acute and convalescent COVID-19 samples. T cells, B-cell-depleted T cells, or PBMCs supplied cDNA or gDNA.

The CDR3 consists of 11 residues. CDR1 is DFQATT, CDR2 SNEGSKA, per germline (reference sequence). V was clipped by 6 bases and J by 7 bases; unmatched bases: 4. As handled by the study authors: Cell counts per sample came from amplifying reference gene primers. The data were produced by immunoSEQ multiplex PCR, yet TCRdb's version contains in-frame clones alone and is incomplete. V and J calls and clone size follow that table, whereas D and trimming were derived from the DNA. The sample carries 410,000 or so clones, 86% recorded once. The sequence was collected from a woman aged 25-40 years with active or convalescent COVID-19. The chain has TRBV20-1 and TRBJ2-5, with 8 bases aligning to TRBD2. Material: peripheral blood. CDR3 sequence: CSASRGGTQYF. The CDR3 DNA reads TGCAGTGCCAGTCGGGGGGGGACCCAGTACTTC.